This entry lists 19 T cell receptor beta chains sequenced from one sample in a study of blood T cells in healthy people across ages. With a J-beta primer mix and a sample-barcoded 5' primer, a second PCR ran 7 to 11 cycles. TCRdb analysed the 5' RACE reads with MiXCR anew, one entry per CDR3 protein. The sample shows 700,000 to 900,000 distinct CDR3 sequences, about 26% of them seen only once. These same data were also listed under a study on T cells of mothers and their children.

The sample was blood. Receptors originate from a boy younger than 18 in good health.

This clonotype was counted once. The chain has TRBV5-8 and TRBJ2-1, with 8 positions matching TRBD1. V was pared by 3 bases and J by 7 bases, with 3 bases of the junction left unmatched. This CDR3 region has 13 residues. The germline V gene encodes CDR1 SGHTS and CDR2 YDEGEE. The CDR3 here is CASSWDRRNEQFF. DNA for the CDR3: TGTGCCAGCAGCTGGGACAGGAGAAATGAGCAGTTCTTC.

This sequence joins TRBV10-3 and TRBJ2-3, with D maybe TRBD2 (5 bases). Looked up from germline, CDR1 is ENHRY and CDR2 is SYGVKD. V was pared by 10 bases and J by 7 bases, with 18 bases between. This CDR3 is 13 amino acids long. The CDR3 DNA follows: TGTGCCACAGGAGGCGATTCCAACTATACGCAGTATTTT. Translating gives CATGGDSNYTQYF.

In this sample, this clonotype turned up a few times. The chain carries TRBV29-1 and TRBJ2-5; no clear D gene. Germline CDR1 reads SQVTM; CDR2 reads ANQGSEA. V was clipped by 4 bases and J by 1 base, with 10 bases between them. This CDR3 comprises 13 residues. The CDR3 here is CSVGAILQETQYF. DNA of the CDR3: TGCAGCGTTGGAGCGATCCTCCAAGAGACCCAGTACTTC. Variable domain in full (rest from reference TRBV29-1 and TRBJ2-5): SAVISQKPSRDICQRGTSLTIQCQVDSQVTMMFWYRQQPGQSLTLIATANQGSEATYESGFVIDKFPISRPNLTFSTLTVSNMSPEDSSIYLCSVGAILQETQYFGPGTRLLVL.

This clonotype was seen a handful of times. V gene TRBV5-8 combines with J gene TRBJ1-3; the D is unclear. This CDR3 has 15 residues. The ends were cut back, 0 bases at V and 1 base at J, with 8 bases in the middle. CDR1 is SGHTS, CDR2 YDEGEE, per germline. The DNA for the CDR3 is TGTGCCAGCAGCTTGGCGGGATGGTCTGGAAACACCATATATTTT. Protein: CASSLAGWSGNTIYF.

There are many counts of this clonotype. This chain joins TRBV28 and TRBJ2-5; D might be TRBD1 (5 bases). There are 14 residues in the CDR3. The germline V gene has CDR1 MDHEN and CDR2 SYDVKM. V was pared by 3 bases and J by 4 bases, with 12 bases between. The DNA for the CDR3 is TGTGCCAGCAGTTTGGGTCGACAGAGAGAGACCCAGTACTTC. Its translation is CASSLGRQRETQYF.

V gene TRBV3-1 combines with J gene TRBJ1-1; D remains unclear. Germline V lookup: CDR1 LGHDT, CDR2 YNNKEL (reference sequence). The CDR3 covers 15 residues. Trimming stripped 0 bases from V and 1 base from J, with 9 bases between. For the CDR3, the DNA is TGTGCCAGCAGCCAAGAGCCAGCGGGGAACACTGAAGCTTTCTTT. Encoded protein: CASSQEPAGNTEAFF.

This clonotype turned up a few times. This chain joins TRBV4-1 and TRBJ1-1, with D tentatively TRBD1 (5 bases). From germline, CDR1 is MGHRA and CDR2 YSYEKL. The germline V and J ends were trimmed by 5 bases and 4 bases, with 11 bases remaining between them. The CDR3 is 13 residues long. The CDR3 region is CASSYPGSTEAFF. Written as DNA, the CDR3 is TGCGCCAGCAGCTACCCAGGGAGCACTGAAGCTTTCTTT.

The DNA for the CDR3 is TGTGCCAGCAGTTTAGAGTCCAGAAGGGCTTTCTTT. Amino acid sequence: CASSLESRRAFF. The chain couples TRBV12-3 or TRBV12-4 to TRBJ1-1; D gene unclear. Trimming pared 1 base from V and 11 bases from J, leaving 11 bases between. This CDR3 has 12 residues.

The DNA of the CDR3 is TGTGCCAGCAGCCCCCAGTATCTAGCGGGGAACTACAATGAGCAGTTCTTC. It translates to CASSPQYLAGNYNEQFF. The chain is built from TRBV7-9 and TRBJ2-1; 9 bases are a match to TRBD2. The CDR3 contains 17 residues. Germline-derived CDR1 and CDR2 are SEHNR and FQNEAQ (reference sequence). J was trimmed by 3 bases and V by 5 bases; bases with no gene match: 11.

The chain employs TRBV5-1 and TRBJ1-2; 10 positions match TRBD1. The junction had 8 bases not matched to a gene; V was cut back by 1 base and J by 8 bases. This CDR3 region has 15 residues. Germline V gene sequence: CDR1 SGHRS, CDR2 YFSETQ. The CDR3 spells CASSLLGQGSLGYTF. As DNA, the CDR3 is TGCGCCAGCAGCTTGTTGGGACAGGGGTCTCTCGGCTACACCTTC. Full variable domain (missing parts from reference TRBV5-1 and TRBJ1-2): KAGVTQTPRYLIKTRGQQVTLSCSPISGHRSVSWYQQTPGQGLQFLFEYFSETQRNKGNFPGRFSGRQFSNSRSEMNVSTLELGDSALYLCASSLLGQGSLGYTFGSGTRLTVV.

V usage is TRBV27 and J usage is TRBJ2-5; D is unclear. The J call could be wrong; TRBJ2-7 is a better fit for the DNA end. Germline values: CDR1 MNHEY, CDR2 SMNVEV (reference sequence). The CDR3 consists of 14 residues. CDR3 region: CASSPDASGYEQYF. The CDR3 DNA reads as TGTGCCAGCAGTCCTGATGCCTCTGGCTACGAGCAGTACTTC.

This clonotype has ten or more counts. V is TRBV24-1 and J is TRBJ2-2; the D is unclear. V was cut by 3 bases and J by 5 bases, with 6 bases left in between. The CDR3 runs to 13 residues. CDR1 and CDR2 (germline): KGHDR, SFDVKD. Written as DNA, the CDR3 is TGTGCCACCAGTGATACCAATACCGGGGAGCTGTTTTTT. Its protein product is CATSDTNTGELFF.

The rearrangement joins TRBV20-1 to TRBJ1-2; D unclear. The CDR3 has 11 residues. In germline, CDR1 is DFQATT, CDR2 SNEGSKA (reference sequence). V was clipped by 3 bases and J by 7 bases, with 9 bases between them. CDR3 nucleotide sequence: TGCAGTGCTAGTCGGACCCCTGGCTACACCTTC. Protein sequence: CSASRTPGYTF.

In this sample, this clonotype turned up a few times. The rearrangement links TRBV12-3 or TRBV12-4 to TRBJ2-2; 8 nucleotides match TRBD1. The CDR3 covers 14 residues. Trimming at V came to 7 bases and at J to 5 bases, leaving 6 bases not matched to a gene. The CDR3 bases are TGTGCCAGCAATCCGGGACAGGAGACCGGGGAGCTGTTTTTT. Its translation: CASNPGQETGELFF.

The chain recombines TRBV6-6 with TRBJ2-1; 8 nucleotides agree with TRBD2. This CDR3 has 12 amino acids. V trimming: 7 bases; J trimming: 12 bases; junction bases outside the gene matches: 8. Per germline, CDR1 MNHNY and CDR2 SVGAGI (reference sequence). CDR3 loop: CASTPGLVGQFF. In nucleotides, the CDR3 is TGTGCCAGCACCCCGGGACTAGTCGGGCAGTTCTTC.

The chain employs TRBV2 and TRBJ1-2, with TRBD1 as a possible D gene (6 bases). This CDR3 has 13 amino acids. V shed 4 bases and J shed 5 bases, with 11 bases lying between them. CDR1 and CDR2 from the germline V gene are SNHLY and FYNNEI. CDR3 sequence: CASSVAGDYGYTF. CDR3 DNA: TGTGCCAGCAGTGTGGCAGGGGATTATGGCTACACCTTC.

This rearrangement joins TRBV12-3 or TRBV12-4 to TRBJ1-1; D gene ambiguous. The CDR3 is made up of 14 amino acids. V was trimmed by 4 bases and J by 1 base, leaving 10 bases between them. In nucleotides, the CDR3 is TGTGCCAGCAGTTCCAGCGATGCGAACACTGAAGCTTTCTTT. Encoded protein: CASSSSDANTEAFF.

The genes are TRBV10-3 and TRBJ2-2, with D possibly TRBD1 on 5 matching bases. The CDR3 has 14 residues. CDR1 is ENHRY, CDR2 SYGVKD, per germline. Trimming shortened V by 4 bases and J by 4 bases, and 10 bases separated the two germline ends. CDR3 DNA: TGTGCCATCAGTGGCCAGCAGGGCACCGGGGAGCTGTTTTTT. This sequence encodes CAISGQQGTGELFF.

CDR3 residues: CASSLGISGSPLHF. As DNA, the CDR3 is TGTGCCAGCAGCTTAGGGATTTCTGGTTCACCCCTCCACTTT. The chain is built from TRBV7-2 and TRBJ1-6; D call uncertain. V shed 1 base and J shed 9 bases, with 10 bases lying between them. Germline assignment: CDR1 SGHTA and CDR2 FQGNSA. The CDR3 extends over 14 amino acids.